This TCR beta chain stems from a study of cytomegalovirus exposure and HLA in healthy donors. As for the study in general: Early on, a data release was issued that held 80 million to 90 million unique TCRs from HLA-typed donors. Study findings and constraints: Earlier analysis found most TCR beta V segments productive about 87% or about 30% of the time. Beyond CMV serostatus, there was no information to go on about immune exposure.

Worth noting for this clone: What it binds is unknown.

60 Vbeta and 13 Jbeta primers were used in PCR. Assay: immunoSEQ multiplex PCR; the TCRdb copy retains only in-frame clones and omits some. The sample yields about 69,000 clones, around 76% seen once. CDR3 length: 16 amino acids. Deletions cut 6 bases from V and 5 bases from J, with 20 bases between. Germline values: CDR1 ENHRY, CDR2 SYGVKD. The source material was PBMCs. This clonotype originated in a man in his late teens or twenties in good health and CMV-seronegative. The chain employs TRBV10-3 and TRBJ2-1; D is possibly TRBD1 (6 bases). As DNA, the CDR3 is TGTGCCATCAGCCTTGCATGGGCAGGGGCGAACAATGAGCAGTTCTTC. As protein: CAISLAWAGANNEQFF.